This T cell receptor (beta chain) is from a study of cytomegalovirus exposure and HLA in healthy donors. After removal of 9 bases from V and 1 base from J, the junction contained 3 bases not matched to a gene. This CDR3 has 14 residues. The PCR contained 60 Vbeta and 13 Jbeta primers. Profiled with immunoSEQ multiplex PCR; TCRdb holds only in-frame clones, not every one. In the table there are approximately 180,000 clones, roughly 13% of which are singletons. This clone was detected ten times or more. The chain links TRBV5-3 to TRBJ2-3; 12 bases map to TRBD2. TRBV5-3 is placed among ORFs of uncertain function. Sequencing input: PBMCs. The receptor comes from a man over 45 in good health and CMV-seropositive. In DNA form, the CDR3 reads TGTGCCATTCTAGCGGGGGGGGGCACAGATACGCAGTATTTT. This gives the protein CAILAGGGTDTQYF.